Included here is one TCR beta chain sequence, with context. This clonotype was seen only a few times. What antigen it recognizes has not been identified. No base qualities exist here, and no much larger clone lies one base off it. These data originate in a study of T cells in Graves' hyperthyroidism and ophthalmopathy (dated by TCRdb to the late 2010s). Background on the whole study: Peripheral blood samples were taken at the time of initial diagnosis, prior to any treatment. In roughly six Graves' hyperthyroidism patients, the study also compared T-cell repertoires from thyroid tissue with T-cell repertoires from blood. Once sampling was done, hyperthyroidism patients were given methimazole at a starting dose of 30 mg daily, whereas ophthalmopathy patients were given high-dose intravenous methylprednisolone. Prospective prediction of ophthalmopathy was tested in an independent validation cohort consisting of roughly 20 hyperthyroidism patients and approximately 16 patients who later progressed to ophthalmopathy. To identify distinguishing TCR V-J signatures, a discovery cohort of 90 to 100 patients was used, comprising 43 with Graves' ophthalmopathy and around 60 with stable Graves' hyperthyroidism. The approximately 97 discovery patients were randomly divided into training and test sets at a 7:3 ratio. TCR Vbeta CDR3 sequencing of 120 to 150 peripheral blood samples (over 40 ophthalmopathy, about 80 hyperthyroidism and some 17 progressor patients) is reported in the paper. Points the paper makes about the study in general: Most expanded thyroid clonotypes (frequency above 0.001) were also detected in blood, suggesting blood repertoires may reflect thyroid immune responses. Sample size was not statistically predetermined, and blinding of investigators to group allocation was not performed. In validation, the model predicted progression to ophthalmopathy with over 60% sensitivity and about 72% specificity, a median of around six months before onset. Ophthalmopathy was separated from stable hyperthyroidism by a 13 V-J signature model, with around 90% sensitivity and roughly 81% specificity obtained in cross-validation and 80%/75% obtained in testing.

From V the trimming removes 3 bases and from J it removes 5 bases, while the gene matches leave 4 bases of the junction unaccounted for. In the germline V gene, CDR1 corresponds to MNHNS and CDR2 to SASEGT. The CDR3 sequence holds 15 residues, the cysteine and phenylalanine included. Only the CDR3 DNA is retained, 45 bases long and in frame from the first base. Ophthalmopathy patients had moderately to severely active disease, Clinical Activity Score of at least 3, NOSPECS grade of at least 4, and duration under 3 months. Any patient with an uncontrolled infection, another autoimmune disease, pregnancy or lactation was excluded. Diagnoses were established on the basis of clinical symptoms, serum thyroxine and TRAb, thyroid ultrasound, and orbital computed tomography. Ficoll-Paque density gradient centrifugation was used to isolate PBMCs from approximately 11 ml of fresh peripheral blood. Total RNA was extracted with Trizol reagent, and quality was checked on an Agilent 2100 Bioanalyzer.

TCR beta CDR3 regions were amplified from RNA transcripts. A first-round RT-PCR of the TCR CDR3 used the HTBI primer set with the Qiagen OneStep RT-PCR kit. A second multiplex PCR round built the libraries, followed by size selection and purification. Libraries were sequenced paired-end with 100 bp reads on an Illumina HiSeq2000. Regarding the original processing steps: SOAPnuke was used to process the raw data, with reads discarded if the reads contained adapters or uncalled bases, had a mean Phred below 15, or lacked an exact constant-primer or identifier match. COPE v1.2.5 was used to merge the high-quality paired reads, and each unique nucleotide sequence was defined as a clonotype. MiTCR v1.1 was used to align clonotypes to the IMGT TRBV, TRBD and TRBJ reference segments. The analysis was restricted to V-J combinations with a frequency above 0.0001, which together covered about 99% of the repertoires. The TCS score was defined as the ratio of F50 (clonal expansion) to E x V (chaos), calculated using BLOSUM62-based TCRdist between CDR3 peptides within each V-J. Welch's t-statistics and random forest reduced 450 to 600 V-J features to 13, which were used in a naive Bayes classifier (R e1071). Thyroid-blood repertoire similarity was quantified with the Morisita-Horn index. TCRdb trimmed public reads at Q25 via fastp, called clones via MiXCR and kept in-frame beta chains. Every distinct CDR3 protein forms one entry, paired with its most common genes and DNA. The V and J calls follow TCRdb's processing rather than the paper's. For this sample the table gives 600,000 to 700,000 distinct CDR3 sequences, of which about 15% were detected only once. The biggest ten clones account for 3.5% to 4.5% of the sample.

The receptor comes from a woman aged 35 to 49 with Graves' ophthalmopathy. Source material: blood. The V and J genes are TRBV6-1 and TRBJ2-5, and TRBD2 aligns with 12 junction nucleotides. CDR3 loop: CASSDGLAGKETQYF. The DNA reads as follows: TGTGCCAGCAGTGACGGACTAGCGGGAAAGGAGACCCAGTACTTC.